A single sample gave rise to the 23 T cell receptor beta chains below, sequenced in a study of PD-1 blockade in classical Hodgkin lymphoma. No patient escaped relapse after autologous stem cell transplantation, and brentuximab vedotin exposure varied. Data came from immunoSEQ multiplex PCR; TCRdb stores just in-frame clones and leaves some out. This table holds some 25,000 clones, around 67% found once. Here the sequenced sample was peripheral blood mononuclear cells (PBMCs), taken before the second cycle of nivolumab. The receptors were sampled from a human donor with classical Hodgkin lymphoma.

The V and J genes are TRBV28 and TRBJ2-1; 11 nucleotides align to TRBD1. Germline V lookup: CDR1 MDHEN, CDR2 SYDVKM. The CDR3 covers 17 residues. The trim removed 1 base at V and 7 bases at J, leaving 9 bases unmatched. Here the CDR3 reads CASSLSYGTGGGNEQFF. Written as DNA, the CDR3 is TGTGCCAGCAGTTTATCTTACGGGACAGGGGGGGGAAATGAGCAGTTCTTC.

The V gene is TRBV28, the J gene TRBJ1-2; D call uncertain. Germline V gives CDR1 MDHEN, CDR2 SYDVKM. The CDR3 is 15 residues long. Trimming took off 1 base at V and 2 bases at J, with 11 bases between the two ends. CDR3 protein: CASSLLEGPNYGYTF. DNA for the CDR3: TGTGCCAGCAGTTTATTAGAGGGCCCGAACTATGGCTACACCTTC.

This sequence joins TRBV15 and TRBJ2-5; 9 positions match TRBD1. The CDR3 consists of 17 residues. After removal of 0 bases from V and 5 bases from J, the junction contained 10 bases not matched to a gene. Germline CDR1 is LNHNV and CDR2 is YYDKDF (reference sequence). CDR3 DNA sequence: TGTGCCACCAGCAGAGAGACAGGGGGTACAAGAAGGGAGACCCAGTACTTC. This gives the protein CATSRETGGTRRETQYF.

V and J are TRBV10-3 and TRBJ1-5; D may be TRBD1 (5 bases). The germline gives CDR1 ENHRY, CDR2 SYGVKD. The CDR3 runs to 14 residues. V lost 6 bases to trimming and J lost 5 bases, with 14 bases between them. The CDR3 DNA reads TGTGCCATCAGGGGGGAGGGCGGGCATCAGCCCCAGCATTTT. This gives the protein CAIRGEGGHQPQHF.

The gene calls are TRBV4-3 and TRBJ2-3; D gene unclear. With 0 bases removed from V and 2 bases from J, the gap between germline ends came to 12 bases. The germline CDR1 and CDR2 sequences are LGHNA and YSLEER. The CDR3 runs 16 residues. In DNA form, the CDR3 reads TGCGCCAGCAGCCAAGATAACAGCCCGAACACAGATACGCAGTATTTT. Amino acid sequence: CASSQDNSPNTDTQYF.

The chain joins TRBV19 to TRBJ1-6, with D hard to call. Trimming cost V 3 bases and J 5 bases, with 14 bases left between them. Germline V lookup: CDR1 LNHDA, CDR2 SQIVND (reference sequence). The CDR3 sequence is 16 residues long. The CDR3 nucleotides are TGTGCCAGTAGTATTAAGGCAGAGCTTGATAATTCACCCCTCCACTTT. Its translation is CASSIKAELDNSPLHF.

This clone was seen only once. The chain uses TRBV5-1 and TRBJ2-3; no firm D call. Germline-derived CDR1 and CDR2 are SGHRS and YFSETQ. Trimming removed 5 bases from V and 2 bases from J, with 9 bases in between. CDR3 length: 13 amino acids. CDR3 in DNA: TGCGCCAGCAGTATTACGGCCACAGATACGCAGTATTTT. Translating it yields CASSITATDTQYF.

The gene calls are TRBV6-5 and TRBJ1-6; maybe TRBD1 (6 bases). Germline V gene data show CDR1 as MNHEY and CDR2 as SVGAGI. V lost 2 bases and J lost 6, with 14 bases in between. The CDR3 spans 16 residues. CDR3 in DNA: TGTGCCAGCAGTTACGGCCGAGGACAGATTAATTCACCCCTCCACTTT. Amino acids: CASSYGRGQINSPLHF.

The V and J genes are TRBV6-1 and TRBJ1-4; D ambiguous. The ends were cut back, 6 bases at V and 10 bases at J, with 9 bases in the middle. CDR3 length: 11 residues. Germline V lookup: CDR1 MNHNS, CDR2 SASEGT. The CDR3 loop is CASSAWGKLFF. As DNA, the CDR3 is TGTGCCAGCAGCGCTTGGGGAAAACTGTTTTTT.

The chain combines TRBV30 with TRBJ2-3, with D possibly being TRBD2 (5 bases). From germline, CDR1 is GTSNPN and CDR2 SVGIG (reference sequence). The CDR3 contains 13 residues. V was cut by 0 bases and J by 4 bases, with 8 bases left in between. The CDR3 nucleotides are TGTGCCTGGAGTGTACGGGGTTCAGATACGCAGTATTTT. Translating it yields CAWSVRGSDTQYF. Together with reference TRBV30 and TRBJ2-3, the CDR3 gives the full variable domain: SQTIHQWPATLVQPVGSPLSLECTVEGTSNPNLYWYRQAAGRGLQLLFYSVGIGQISSEVPQNLSASRPQDRQFILSSKKLLLSDSGFYLCAWSVRGSDTQYFGPGTRLTVL.

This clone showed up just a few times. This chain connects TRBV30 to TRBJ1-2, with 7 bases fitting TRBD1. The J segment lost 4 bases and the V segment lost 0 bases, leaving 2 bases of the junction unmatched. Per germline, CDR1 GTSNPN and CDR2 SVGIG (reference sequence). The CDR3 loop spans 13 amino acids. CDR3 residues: CAWSVGTVYGYTF. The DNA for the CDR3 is TGTGCCTGGAGTGTAGGGACAGTCTATGGCTACACCTTC.

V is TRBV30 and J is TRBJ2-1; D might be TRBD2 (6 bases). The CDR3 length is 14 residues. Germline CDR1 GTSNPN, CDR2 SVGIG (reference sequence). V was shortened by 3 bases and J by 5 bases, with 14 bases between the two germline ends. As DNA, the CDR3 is TGTGCCTGGAGCCCTAGCGCGCGGCACAATGAGCAGTTCTTC. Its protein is CAWSPSARHNEQFF.

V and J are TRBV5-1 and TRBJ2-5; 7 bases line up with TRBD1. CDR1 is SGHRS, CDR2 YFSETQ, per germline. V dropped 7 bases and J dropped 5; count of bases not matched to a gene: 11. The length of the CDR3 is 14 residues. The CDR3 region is CASSPQGSQETQYF. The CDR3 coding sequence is TGCGCCAGCTCGCCACAGGGGTCTCAGGAGACCCAGTACTTC.

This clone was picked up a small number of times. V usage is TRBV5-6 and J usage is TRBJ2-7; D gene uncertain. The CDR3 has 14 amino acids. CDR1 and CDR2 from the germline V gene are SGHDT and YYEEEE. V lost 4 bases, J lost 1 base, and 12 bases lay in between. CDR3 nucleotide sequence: TGTGCCAGCAGCCTCCGGGTCGATTCCTACGAGCAGTACTTC. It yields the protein CASSLRVDSYEQYF.

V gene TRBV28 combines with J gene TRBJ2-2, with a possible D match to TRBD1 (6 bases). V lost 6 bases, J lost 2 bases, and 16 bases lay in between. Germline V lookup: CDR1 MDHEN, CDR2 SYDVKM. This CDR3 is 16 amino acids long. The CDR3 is CASRPTLDRNTGELFF. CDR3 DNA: TGTGCCAGCAGGCCCACTTTGGACAGAAACACCGGGGAGCTGTTTTTT.

The chain's CDR3 is CASSSGNTIYF. Written as DNA, the CDR3 is TGTGCCAGCAGCTCTGGAAACACCATATATTTT. The chain is built from TRBV5-4 and TRBJ1-3; no firm D call. This CDR3 comprises 11 residues. CDR1 and CDR2 (germline): SGHNT, YYREEE (reference sequence). V shed 3 bases and J shed 2 bases, with 0 bases lying between them.

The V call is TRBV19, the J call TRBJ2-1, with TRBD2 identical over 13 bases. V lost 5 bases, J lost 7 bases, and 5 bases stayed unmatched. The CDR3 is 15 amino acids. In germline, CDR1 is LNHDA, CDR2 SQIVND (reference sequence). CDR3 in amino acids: CASSYGTSGKNEQFF. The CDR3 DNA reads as TGTGCCAGTAGTTACGGGACTAGCGGGAAAAATGAGCAGTTCTTC.

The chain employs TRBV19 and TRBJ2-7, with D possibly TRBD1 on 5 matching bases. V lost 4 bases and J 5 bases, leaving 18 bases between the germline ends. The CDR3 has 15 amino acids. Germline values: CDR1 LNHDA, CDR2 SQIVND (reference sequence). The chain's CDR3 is CASSTLDSFAHEQYF. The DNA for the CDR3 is TGTGCCAGTAGTACTCTAGACAGTTTCGCACACGAGCAGTACTTC.

The CDR3 DNA sequence: TGCGCCAGCAGCTTGTACGCTGGGAGCTCCTACAATGAGCAGTTCTTC. Translated, it gives CASSLYAGSSYNEQFF. The gene calls are TRBV5-1 and TRBJ2-1; perhaps TRBD2 as D (5 bases). The CDR3 runs to 16 residues. Trimming removed 1 base at V and 0 bases at J, with 11 bases between. Looked up from germline, CDR1 is SGHRS and CDR2 is YFSETQ.

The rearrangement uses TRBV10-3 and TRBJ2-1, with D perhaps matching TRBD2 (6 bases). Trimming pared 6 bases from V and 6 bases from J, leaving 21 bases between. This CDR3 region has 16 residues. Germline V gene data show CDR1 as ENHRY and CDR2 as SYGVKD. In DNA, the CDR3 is TGTGCCATCAGGAACGGACTTAGCCGGGACTTCAATGAGCAGTTCTTC. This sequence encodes CAIRNGLSRDFNEQFF.

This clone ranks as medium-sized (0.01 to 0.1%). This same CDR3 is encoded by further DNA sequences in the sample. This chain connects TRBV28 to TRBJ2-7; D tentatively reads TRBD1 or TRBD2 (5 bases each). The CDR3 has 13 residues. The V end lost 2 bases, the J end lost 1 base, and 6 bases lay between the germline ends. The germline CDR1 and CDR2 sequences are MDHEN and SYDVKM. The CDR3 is CASSLGGSYEQYF. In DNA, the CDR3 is TGTGCCAGCAGTTTAGGGGGTTCCTACGAGCAGTACTTC. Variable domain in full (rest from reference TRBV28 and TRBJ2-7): DVKVTQSSRYLVKRTGEKVFLECVQDMDHENMFWYRQDPGLGLRLIYFSYDVKMKEKGDIPEGYSVSREKKERFSLILESASTNQTSMYLCASSLGGSYEQYFGPGTRLTVT.

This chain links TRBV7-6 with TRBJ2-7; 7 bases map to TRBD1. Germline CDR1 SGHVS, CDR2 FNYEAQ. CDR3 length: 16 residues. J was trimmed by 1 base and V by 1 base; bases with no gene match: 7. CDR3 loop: CASSLVPGTASYEQYF. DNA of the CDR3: TGTGCCAGCAGCTTAGTACCCGGGACAGCGTCCTACGAGCAGTACTTC.

The CDR3, as DNA: TGTGCCAGCAGCTTCGGGACAGGTTTCCACCTCTCTGGGGCCAACGTCCTGACTTTC. Protein: CASSFGTGFHLSGANVLTF. The rearrangement joins TRBV5-6 to TRBJ2-6; 8 bases fit TRBD1. Germline V CDR1 and CDR2: SGHDT, YYEEEE. Unmatched junction bases numbered 10, after V lost 2 bases and J lost 0 bases. CDR3 length: 19 residues.